This T cell receptor (beta chain) was identified in a study of regulatory T cells in long-lasting Graves disease. In its sample, this clonotype was seen many times. Its antigen is unknown. Study-wide points: Less diverse TCR repertoires were seen in persistent Graves' patients than in newly diagnosed ones.

For TCR beta, libraries came from iRepertoire HTBI primers and Arm-PCR of CDR3 regions. TCRdb re-analysed the multiplex PCR reads in MiXCR, keeping a single row per CDR3 protein. The table records under 300,000 distinct CDR3 sequences, 20% to 25% of them present only once. The time point here: newly diagnosed GD, antithyroid drugs for less than 3 months. Generation of the TCR library employed RNA extracted from PBMCs. Diagnosis followed American Thyroid Association guidelines for Graves' disease. Germline V gene lookup returns CDR1 MDHEN and CDR2 SYDVKM. Between the trimmed V and J ends, which lost 2 bases and 7 bases, there was a span of 10 bases. The CDR3 length is 13 residues.

The clonotype comes from a female donor with Graves disease. This chain links TRBV28 with TRBJ2-3; unclear D gene. The sample in question was peripheral blood mononuclear cells (PBMCs), obtained at new diagnosis, from a patient treated with antithyroid drugs. The CDR3 here is CASSLIQMNTQYF. CDR3 bases: TGTGCCAGCAGTTTAATACAGATGAATACGCAGTATTTT.